This is a list of T cell receptor beta chains from one sample in a study of blood T cell repertoires in COVID-19. Assay used: immunoSEQ multiplex PCR; TCRdb lists only in-frame clones, some missing. The repertoire holds around 160,000 clones, with around nine tenths as singletons. Sequencing was carried out using peripheral blood. The receptors here all came from a man between 60 and 70 years old with active or convalescent COVID-19. Both conserved end residues are part of each CDR3. Fields, in order: CDR3 length, clone size, V gene, J gene, D gene, CDR3 protein, CDR3 DNA. The D gene is left open where the match is weak. Rows may omit the clone size; those that give it use once, few, many or a size class.

CDR3 length: 16; clone size: few; V gene: TRBV18; J gene: TRBJ1-5; D gene: TRBD1; CDR3 protein: CASSPSRTGINQPQHF; CDR3 DNA: TGTGCCAGCTCACCTTCCAGGACAGGGATCAATCAGCCCCAGCATTTT
CDR3 length: 13; clone size: few; V gene: TRBV10-2; J gene: TRBJ1-5; D gene: NA; CDR3 protein: CASSVQGYQPQHF; CDR3 DNA: TGCGCCAGCAGTGTACAGGGCTATCAGCCCCAGCATTTT
CDR3 length: 15; clone size: NA; V gene: TRBV19; J gene: TRBJ1-1; D gene: TRBD1; CDR3 protein: CASSIQYRGSGEAFF; CDR3 DNA: TGTGCCAGTAGTATTCAATACAGGGGAAGCGGTGAAGCTTTCTTT
CDR3 length: 16; clone size: NA; V gene: TRBV7-6; J gene: TRBJ2-2; D gene: TRBD1; CDR3 protein: CASSLPDRENTGELFF; CDR3 DNA: TGTGCCAGCAGCCTCCCCGACAGGGAGAACACCGGGGAGCTGTTTTTT
CDR3 length: 15; clone size: few; V gene: TRBV19; J gene: TRBJ1-1; D gene: TRBD1; CDR3 protein: CASSPRTGTNTEAFF; CDR3 DNA: TGTGCCAGTAGTCCGAGGACAGGGACGAACACTGAAGCTTTCTTT
CDR3 length: 15; clone size: NA; V gene: TRBV24-1; J gene: TRBJ2-3; D gene: TRBD1; CDR3 protein: CATSDGGRGRDTQYF; CDR3 DNA: TGTGCCACCAGTGATGGCGGAAGGGGGCGAGATACGCAGTATTTT
CDR3 length: 15; clone size: NA; V gene: TRBV5-1; J gene: TRBJ2-7; D gene: TRBD2; CDR3 protein: CASSSGTSGSHEQYF; CDR3 DNA: TGCGCCAGCAGCTCCGGGACTAGCGGGAGCCACGAGCAGTACTTC
CDR3 length: 14; clone size: NA; V gene: TRBV5-1; J gene: TRBJ1-1; D gene: NA; CDR3 protein: CASSLSGLGTEAFF; CDR3 DNA: TGCGCCAGCAGCTTATCGGGGTTAGGCACTGAAGCTTTCTTT
CDR3 length: 15; clone size: once; V gene: TRBV18; J gene: TRBJ2-5; D gene: TRBD1; CDR3 protein: CASSPLDRGQETQYF; CDR3 DNA: TGTGCCAGCTCACCACTGGACAGGGGGCAAGAGACCCAGTACTTC
CDR3 length: 16; clone size: NA; V gene: TRBV4-1; J gene: TRBJ2-2; D gene: NA; CDR3 protein: CASSQVPHRTTGELFF; CDR3 DNA: TGCGCCAGCAGCCAAGTTCCCCACAGAACCACCGGGGAGCTGTTTTTT
CDR3 length: 18; clone size: NA; V gene: TRBV19; J gene: TRBJ1-1; D gene: NA; CDR3 protein: CASTQLRQIPWKDTEAFF; CDR3 DNA: TGTGCCAGTACCCAACTAAGGCAGATCCCTTGGAAGGACACTGAAGCTTTCTTT
CDR3 length: 17; clone size: NA; V gene: TRBV4-2; J gene: TRBJ2-1; D gene: TRBD2; CDR3 protein: CASRPGAGGWGHNEQFF; CDR3 DNA: TGTGCCAGCCGTCCAGGCGCCGGGGGGTGGGGTCACAATGAGCAGTTCTTC
CDR3 length: 14; clone size: NA; V gene: TRBV9; J gene: TRBJ2-1; D gene: TRBD1; CDR3 protein: CASSVRTGIYEQFF; CDR3 DNA: TGTGCCAGCAGCGTACGGACAGGGATTTATGAGCAGTTCTTC
CDR3 length: 18; clone size: NA; V gene: TRBV18; J gene: TRBJ2-6; D gene: NA; CDR3 protein: CASSPTRGPLSGANVLTF; CDR3 DNA: TGTGCCAGCTCGCCTACCAGGGGACCCCTCTCTGGGGCCAACGTCCTGACTTTC
CDR3 length: 15; clone size: NA; V gene: TRBV30; J gene: TRBJ1-5; D gene: NA; CDR3 protein: CASRNQGRGNQPQHF; CDR3 DNA: TGTGCCTCCAGAAACCAGGGTCGCGGCAATCAGCCCCAGCATTTT
CDR3 length: 14; clone size: once; V gene: TRBV27; J gene: TRBJ2-3; D gene: TRBD2; CDR3 protein: CASSPGTSGSVQYF; CDR3 DNA: TGTGCCAGCAGTCCCGGGACTAGCGGGAGCGTGCAGTATTTT
CDR3 length: 14; clone size: few; V gene: TRBV13; J gene: TRBJ1-2; D gene: NA; CDR3 protein: CASSYNLGGHGYTF; CDR3 DNA: TGTGCCAGCAGCTACAACCTCGGGGGGCATGGCTACACCTTC
CDR3 length: 13; clone size: NA; V gene: TRBV19; J gene: TRBJ1-2; D gene: TRBD1; CDR3 protein: CASSPLTGPGYTF; CDR3 DNA: TGTGCCAGTAGCCCCTTGACAGGGCCTGGCTACACCTTC
CDR3 length: 11; clone size: few; V gene: TRBV7-9; J gene: TRBJ2-7; D gene: NA; CDR3 protein: CASSRGYEQYF; CDR3 DNA: TGTGCCAGCAGCCGAGGCTACGAGCAGTACTTC
CDR3 length: 16; clone size: few; V gene: TRBV6-5; J gene: TRBJ1-1; D gene: TRBD1; CDR3 protein: CASSYSGTGVNTEAFF; CDR3 DNA: TGTGCCAGCAGTTACTCGGGGACAGGCGTGAACACTGAAGCTTTCTTT
CDR3 length: 14; clone size: once; V gene: TRBV6-5; J gene: TRBJ1-2; D gene: NA; CDR3 protein: CASRSSQGTIGYTF; CDR3 DNA: TGTGCCAGCAGATCATCACAGGGAACTATCGGCTACACCTTC
CDR3 length: 14; clone size: once; V gene: TRBV13; J gene: TRBJ1-2; D gene: TRBD1; CDR3 protein: CASSWGQNRDGYTF; CDR3 DNA: TGTGCCAGCAGCTGGGGACAGAATCGGGATGGCTACACCTTC
CDR3 length: 12; clone size: NA; V gene: TRBV20-1; J gene: TRBJ1-2; D gene: NA; CDR3 protein: CSASPGDYGYTF; CDR3 DNA: TGCAGTGCTAGTCCCGGGGACTATGGCTACACCTTC
CDR3 length: 14; clone size: NA; V gene: TRBV7-2; J gene: TRBJ1-1; D gene: NA; CDR3 protein: CASSLDAGNTEAFF; CDR3 DNA: TGTGCCAGCAGCTTAGATGCAGGCAACACTGAAGCTTTCTTT
CDR3 length: 14; clone size: NA; V gene: TRBV6-5; J gene: TRBJ1-1; D gene: TRBD1; CDR3 protein: CASRTGPMNTEAFF; CDR3 DNA: TGTGCCAGCAGGACAGGGCCTATGAACACTGAAGCTTTCTTT
CDR3 length: 14; clone size: NA; V gene: TRBV6-5; J gene: TRBJ1-2; D gene: NA; CDR3 protein: CASSYFQEVGGYTF; CDR3 DNA: TGTGCCAGCAGTTACTTCCAGGAGGTCGGCGGCTACACCTTC
CDR3 length: 16; clone size: NA; V gene: TRBV11-1; J gene: TRBJ2-5; D gene: TRBD1; CDR3 protein: CASSLNTGAKSETQYF; CDR3 DNA: TGTGCCAGCAGCTTAAATACAGGGGCGAAATCAGAGACCCAGTACTTC
CDR3 length: 13; clone size: NA; V gene: TRBV7-9; J gene: TRBJ1-1; D gene: NA; CDR3 protein: CASSFGGLTEAFF; CDR3 DNA: TGTGCCAGCAGCTTCGGGGGGCTAACTGAAGCTTTCTTT
CDR3 length: 14; clone size: NA; V gene: TRBV5-5; J gene: TRBJ2-7; D gene: TRBD1; CDR3 protein: CASSLRDRFYEQYF; CDR3 DNA: TGTGCCAGCAGCTTACGGGACAGGTTCTACGAGCAGTACTTC